This T cell receptor (beta chain) came from a study of beta chain features in type 1 diabetes (dated by TCRdb to the late 2010s). For the study in its entirety: Mean age, gender distribution, total cell number and subset yield were not different between patients and healthy donors. A total of 90 million to 140 million sorted cells were examined across all samples, and RNA yield correlated strongly with the number of cells per subset. The study compared TCRB repertoires of sorted circulating CD4+ T cell subsets between recently diagnosed type 1 diabetes patients and matched healthy donors. Regulatory and stem cell-like memory subsets were isolated from only 8 patients and roughly 8 healthy donors, whereas naive and central memory subsets came from all 28 donors. Broad study findings and their caveats: Sequencing cDNA rather than genomic DNA could over-represent highly expressing activated cells, although activation and CD3 levels did not differ between groups. HLA sub-analyses involved small numbers of individuals, so any influence of HLA type on TCRB rearrangement remained unresolved. Fewer insertions and more nucleotide deletions at VDJ recombination sites were observed in patients with type 1 diabetes, implying thymic rearrangement abnormalities. The naive, central memory and regulatory TCRB repertoires appeared to resemble one another more closely among patients than among healthy donors. Type 1 diabetes patients showed a moderate but significant shortening of TCRB CDR3 length in all four CD4+ subsets. PCR may preferentially amplify shorter templates, but because patient and control samples were amplified and corrected together, any resulting skew would affect both groups equally.

A note on this clone: The specificity of this receptor is unknown. No per-base quality is available; no much larger clone lies one base away.

Each donor gave one peripheral blood draw, roughly 0.12 L on average, collected into heparinised tubes. A BD FACSAria II was used to sort naive, central memory, regulatory and stem cell-like memory CD4+ T cells with a panel that included CD45RO, CCR7, CD25, CD127, CD95 and CD27. A purity above 98% was achieved for all sorted populations. PBMCs were isolated right away by Lymphoprep density gradient centrifugation and were stained directly, without culture. So that batch effects would be minimized, each experiment stained and sorted samples in pairs, pairing one healthy donor with one patient. V and J are truncated by 5 bases and 5 bases respectively, leaving an intervening sequence of 15 bases. CDR1 LNHNV and CDR2 YYDKDF are derived from the germline V gene (reference sequence). From cysteine to phenylalanine, the CDR3 is 14 amino acids long. The entry retains the CDR3 DNA only, 42 bases that are in frame from base 1.

The High Capacity cDNA Reverse Transcription Kit was used to reverse transcribe all of the isolated RNA, meaning that expressed TCRB transcripts were what got sequenced. Naive, central memory and regulatory T cell samples underwent deep immunoSEQ sequencing, averaging around 3.6 million total reads per sample. Sorted cells were lysed in RLT buffer and RNA was extracted with DNase-treated RNeasy Micro or Mini kits, depending on cell number. Each cell subset was processed separately to prevent cross-contamination, with patient and healthy donor samples processed together. The immunoSEQ multiplex PCR was used to amplify TCRB sequences from cDNA, yielding 87-bp fragments that span the CDR3 region. The amplicons were sequenced using the Illumina HiSeq platform. In the original analysis: Synthetic template baselines were used to correct PCR bias computationally, reads within Hamming distance 2 were collapsed, and singletons that could not be merged were discarded. Reads were aligned to IMGT to assign V, D and J genes, CDR3 length, and insertions or deletions at six rearrangement sites. Within each subset, clonotype counts were normalized to sorted cell number, after which true diversity and Gini coefficients were computed with the tcR R package. Repertoire sharing was quantified using the overlap coefficient calculated on TCRB nucleotide sequences. Here the immuneACCESS table is served through TCRdb, limited to in-frame sequences with V and J called. Missing clones are a known gap in these copies; in checked studies unresolved V genes cover under half, and the rest lacks a known reason. V, J and clone size reflect that table, while D and trimming were determined from the DNA. Counted in this sample were nearly 350,000 clones; roughly 8% of them appeared once. The ten biggest clones cover 0.44% of the sample.

Recombination joined TRBV15 with TRBJ1-2; TRBD1 is possibly the D segment (5 matching bases). The TCR was taken from a young woman in good health. The sample taken for sequencing was central memory CD4+ T cells from blood. The bases read TGTGCCACCAGCCCCCGGGTGGCAGGGTATGGCTACACCTTC. Translated, this is CATSPRVAGYGYTF.